This T cell receptor beta chain was profiled in a study of shared clonotypes between healthy human individuals. Whole-study results and caveats: It was expected that sequencing depth would affect clonotype sharing among donors.

Once extracted for a subset, genomic DNA was divided evenly among several immunoSEQ plates. Profiling relied on immunoSEQ multiplex PCR, and the TCRdb table lists in-frame clones only, not all of them. There are fewer than 600,000 clones in the sample; around three quarters occur only once, and 12% lies in the top ten. This CDR3 contains 14 residues. CDR1 and CDR2 from the germline V gene are SGHRS and YFSETQ. The V and J ends lost 6 bases and 5 bases, in that order; junction bases with no gene match: 10. Genomic DNA for unsorted samples, which was extracted with the QIAamp DNA Blood Mini kit, came from about 90 million PBMCs. As regards this clone: Its target is unknown.

Sequenced input: PBMCs. The V gene is TRBV5-1, the J gene TRBJ2-5; 7 bases map to TRBD2. The origin of this receptor is a woman aged 40-49 years in good health. Some clones in this sample may be carry-over from other donors' samples. CDR3 sequence: CASTPRGGEETQYF. The CDR3 DNA reads as TGCGCCAGCACCCCACGGGGAGGGGAGGAGACCCAGTACTTC.